This T cell receptor beta chain was recorded in a study of a mutant IDH1 vaccine in newly diagnosed glioma (dated by TCRdb to 2020 to 2023). At the level of the whole study: Patients received eight vaccinations in weeks 1, 3, 5, 7, 11, 15, 19 and 23, corresponding to visits V03 through V10. In the chemotherapy-containing groups, vaccination started alongside temozolomide cycles, whereas in patients who had radiotherapy alone it started 4-6 weeks after radiotherapy. Of the 32 patients who were treated, about 60% were male and approximately 40% were female, and the mean age was about 37 years. Prior to enrollment, standard therapy consisting of radiotherapy alone, temozolomide alone, or radiochemotherapy with temozolomide had been administered to patients, with the combination being received by most patients. Peripheral blood samples were drawn at six visits, namely V03 (baseline), V05, V07, V10, V12 and V13. Longitudinal TCRB deep sequencing was done for fewer than 30 treated patients, wherever samples were available for exploratory analyses.

Libraries were built with the immunoSEQ multiplex PCR assay. The hsTCRB Kit was used according to the manufacturer's protocol to amplify rearranged TCR beta chain sequences. Sequencing of TCRB libraries was carried out on an Illumina MiSeq. The paper's data handling went like this. The kit vendor's proprietary platform handled demultiplexing, trimming and gene mapping. TCRdb stores this immuneACCESS table with in-frame sequences only. Part of the clones is absent; in the studies checked, under half of the shortfall reflects unresolved V genes, and no reason is known for the rest. The DNA gave D and trimming, while V, J and clone size come from that table. The sample table records some 30,000 clones; roughly 90% of these occur just once. The top ten hold around 2.4% of the sample. Here is what the overall study found, with its caveats: PBMC samples for TCRB deep sequencing were selected based on availability. Across multiple MHC alleles, vaccine-induced immune responses were seen in 90% to 95% of patients. The authors stated that sample limitations prevented analyses of patient blood samples from being reproduced. No apparent relationship was observed between pseudoprogression and alterations in the top peripheral T cell clonotypes detected by TCRB sequencing.

As for this clone: What this receptor recognizes is not known. No much larger clonotype is one base removed from it; base qualities were not supplied.

Reading the label with the study, this specimen's time point is: week 23, last vaccination. Each vaccine dose was 300 ug of a 20-mer mutant IDH1 peptide in Montanide, given subcutaneously with topical imiquimod. Donors had newly diagnosed WHO grade 3 or 4 IDH1-mutant astrocytomas with loss of nuclear ATRX. The samples were drawn from NOA16, a multicentre, single-arm, open-label phase I trial in Germany that tested a mutant IDH1 peptide vaccine in humans for the first time. Genomic DNA for TCRB sequencing was extracted from EDTA blood using the DNeasy Blood and Tissue Kit. In the germline V gene (reference sequence), CDR1 corresponds to SEHNR and CDR2 to FQNEAQ. The CDR3 contains 15 residues, cysteine and phenylalanine counted. CDR3 DNA is the only sequence kept; it has 45 bases, read in frame from the first base. Ends trimmed: V by 4 bases, J by 7 bases; bases unmatched to a gene: 6.

This receptor chain uses TRBV7-9 and TRBJ2-1, with TRBD1 matching 11 junction bases. The source material was PBMCs, sampled from a glioma patient whose treatment included an IDH1 peptide vaccine. The clonotype was recovered from a man aged 40-50 years with glioma. In nucleotides, the sequence is TGTGCCAGCAGCTGGACAGGGGGCTATGGAAATGAGCAGTTCTTC. Protein translation: CASSWTGGYGNEQFF.